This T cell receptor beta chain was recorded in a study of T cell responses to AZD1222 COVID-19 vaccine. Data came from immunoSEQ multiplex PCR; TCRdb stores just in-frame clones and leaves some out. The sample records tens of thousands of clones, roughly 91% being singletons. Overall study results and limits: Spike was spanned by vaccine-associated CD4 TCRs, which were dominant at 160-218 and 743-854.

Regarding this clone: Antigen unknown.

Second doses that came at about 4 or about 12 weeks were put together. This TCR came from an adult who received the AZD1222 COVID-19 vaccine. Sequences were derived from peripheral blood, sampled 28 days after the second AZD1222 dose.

The CDR3 DNA sequence: TGCGCCAGCAGCCAGGGACATGCGAGCTCCTACAATGAGCAGTTCTTC. This codes for CASSQGHASSYNEQFF. V is TRBV5-1 and J is TRBJ2-1, with a weak D call TRBD1 (6 bases). The CDR3 runs to 16 residues. V was pared by 4 bases and J by 0 bases, with 14 bases between. The germline V gene has CDR1 SGHRS and CDR2 YFSETQ.